These T cell receptor beta chains were read from a single sample in a study of post-analysis software for immune sequencing data. TCRdb re-derived calls from the PCR reads in MiXCR, one entry per CDR3 protein. The sample includes 400,000 to 500,000 distinct CDR3 sequences, less than 40% of them seen just once. Sequencing was performed on blood. The receptors originated from a girl under 10 years old with multiple sclerosis. Each CDR3 is given with its conserved first and last residue. Fields, in order: clone size, V gene, D gene, CDR3 protein. The D gene is left open where the match is weak. Clone size is stated in some rows and not others, as once, few, many or a class when expanded.

>few|TRBV7-8|-
CASSPYPSVEQYF
>-|TRBV7-2|TRBD1
CASSLGQGHNEQYF
>few|TRBV5-1|TRBD2
CASSSGTSGGEQYF
>-|TRBV7-2|TRBD1
CASSTDRGYGYTF
>-|TRBV7-2|TRBD1
CAGSPEMGTGVGYTF
>-|TRBV3-1|TRBD1
CASSQDLGDRGDTDTQYF
>-|TRBV20-1|-
CSARATGSGNNYGYTF
>few|TRBV28|-
CASSAPDRLYEQYF
>-|TRBV7-2|-
CASSLLNVNEQFF
>few|TRBV6-2/TRBV6-3|-
CASSYSGDYNQPQHF
>-|TRBV5-1|-
CASSLGSPGPSPLHF
>-|TRBV2|-
CASSLQGTQNTGELFF
>-|TRBV7-9|-
CASTQGGVGFDTQYF
>-|TRBV27|TRBD1
CASSLFNTGDHEQYF
>-|TRBV7-6|-
CASSPLPKGPANYGYTF
>few|TRBV27|-
CASSPLSSYNEQFF
>-|TRBV5-1|-
CASSLAGAGVMEQFF
>-|TRBV5-6|-
CASSLVGAPYEQYF
>-|TRBV5-1|TRBD2
CASSLFGTSGGAQHTQYF
>-|TRBV28|-
CASSRTPGEYNEQFF
>-|TRBV20-1|TRBD2
CSARDTEGLAGPTDTQYF
>few|TRBV11-2|TRBD1
CASSLGTGVPYEQYF
>-|TRBV18|-
CASSPLVDGTEAFF
>-|TRBV12-3/TRBV12-4|-
CASSSPAVLDTQYF
>-|TRBV29-1|-
CSVASQGGGYTF
>few|TRBV24-1|-
CATSDLGRERDTQYF
>-|TRBV6-1|-
CASRGSPAVYNEQFF
>few|TRBV28|-
CATTGGEAGTQYF
>few|TRBV6-1|-
CASSEGGTGYRYQYF
>-|TRBV28|-
CASAIHQPQHF
>few|TRBV29-1|-
CSVERGRANYGYTF
>few|TRBV7-2|-
CASSSIFQDEQFF
>-|TRBV20-1|-
CSAPERGCTEAFF
>-|TRBV15|-
CATSPWGQSSYNEQFF
>-|TRBV29-1|-
CSVEDQERDTEAFF
>-|TRBV28|TRBD1
CASSFRDRGPNEQFF
>-|TRBV4-1|-
CASSQGGAWGTYEQYF
>many|TRBV7-9|TRBD1
CASSLGQGGDYGYTF
>few|TRBV15|TRBD2
CATSSRGRLAEHNEQFF
>once|TRBV5-1|-
CASSLEPGELFF
>-|TRBV29-1|TRBD2
CSVASSGSIKTQYF
>-|TRBV11-2|-
CASSLSPSYEQYF
>-|TRBV27|-
CASSMGGRQPQHF
>-|TRBV6-6|-
CASSSTANSYEQYF
>-|TRBV20-1|TRBD2
CSALHLGGGNEQFF
>-|TRBV7-8|-
CASSPGTDSYEQYF
>-|TRBV5-1|TRBD2
CASSGAQTRGEQYF
>few|TRBV11-1|TRBD1
CASSSRQGIRETQYF
>many|TRBV20-1|-
CSARSGQETQYF
>-|TRBV7-9|-
CASSSQDLGETQYF
>-|TRBV29-1|-
CSAEGFGGLGYTF
>-|TRBV7-2|-
CASSPYRDPGRGVGNQPQHF
>once|TRBV4-1|TRBD1
CASSHPGTEHGNTF
>few|TRBV10-3|-
CAISSGTLQETQYF
>few|TRBV6-5|-
CASSYSPDRDYGYTF
>-|TRBV19|-
CASMPGRGEHGYTF
>-|TRBV29-1|TRBD2
CSLTGGGSGKTDTQYF
>-|TRBV5-1|TRBD2
CASSLLAGGLRNEQFF
>-|TRBV2|-
CASRKESSNEKLFF